This T cell receptor beta chain appears in the sequencing data of a study of cytomegalovirus exposure and HLA in healthy donors. On the study more broadly: Membership in the Caucasian-associated ancestry cluster was found for around 85% of about 430 genotyped donors.

Use of 60 Vbeta and 13 Jbeta primers characterized the PCR. TCRdb's copy holds only in-frame clones and misses some; the assay was immunoSEQ multiplex PCR. The sample lists 200,000 to 250,000 clones; approximately 83% were seen once. The CDR3 is 17 residues long. Trimming removed 4 bases from V and 4 bases from J; junction bases left unmatched: 8. The germline CDR1 and CDR2 sequences are LGHNA and YSLEER. The rearrangement joins TRBV4-3 to TRBJ2-5, with 14 nucleotides matching TRBD2. The TCR was taken from a woman in her forties or fifties in good health and CMV-seropositive. The sequencing sample was made of PBMCs. CDR3 nucleotide sequence: TGCGCCAGCAGCCTGAGACTAGCGGGGGGGGTGGGAGAGACCCAGTACTTC. Amino acids: CASSLRLAGGVGETQYF.